The clone carrying this T cell receptor (beta chain) was found once. Antigen specificity is unknown. This specimen comes from a study of Tregs in tolerant kidney transplant recipients. Study-wide results and caveats: Findings come from small patient numbers and require larger validation.

Method: immunoSEQ multiplex PCR; TCRdb's copy keeps in-frame clones and lacks some. The table records tens of thousands of clones, roughly nine tenths of them present only once. Trimming removed 4 bases at V and 3 bases at J, with 10 bases between. This CDR3 region has 13 residues. Germline V gene lookup returns CDR1 SNHLY and CDR2 FYNNEI. Sequencing was done on a sample of Tregs from blood. The sequence derives from a human donor in good health. The V gene is TRBV2, the J gene TRBJ2-7; D gene ambiguous. This CDR3 reads CASSVSTYYEQYF. The CDR3 coding sequence is TGTGCCAGCAGTGTAAGCACTTACTACGAGCAGTACTTC.